Below, 32 T cell receptor beta chains from the same sample are listed, as sequenced in a study of blood T cell repertoires in COVID-19. Profiling relied on immunoSEQ multiplex PCR, and the TCRdb table lists in-frame clones only, not all of them. The sample records roughly 70,000 clones, around 79% being singletons. The sample comprised peripheral blood. The receptors derive from a man aged 55 to 70 with acute or convalescent COVID-19.

This chain links TRBV7-7 with TRBJ2-1, with 12 bases fitting TRBD2. The CDR3 is 18 residues long. Per the germline V gene, CDR1 is SSHAT and CDR2 is FNYEAQ (reference sequence). After removal of 5 bases from V and 7 bases from J, the junction contained 15 bases not matched to a gene. Written as DNA, the CDR3 is TGTGCCAGCAGCCTCAGACTAGCGGGAGCGGGGGGAGGGAATGAGCAGTTCTTC. Translating gives CASSLRLAGAGGGNEQFF.

This chain connects TRBV18 to TRBJ2-7; tentative D call: TRBD1 (6 bases). CDR1 is KGHSH and CDR2 is LQKENI in the germline V gene. CDR3 length equals 15 residues. The V and J ends lost 2 bases and 3 bases respectively, with 14 bases between them. The CDR3 DNA follows: TGTGCCAGCTCACCAAACCGGGACAAAGGCTACGAGCAGTACTTC. The encoded protein is CASSPNRDKGYEQYF.

The V and J genes are TRBV28 and TRBJ1-1; perhaps TRBD1 as D (6 bases). Trimming removed 1 base at V and 5 bases at J, with 17 bases between. This CDR3 comprises 16 residues. Germline values: CDR1 MDHEN, CDR2 SYDVKM. CDR3 in DNA: TGTGCCAGCAGTTTATCCTTTAGGGGGTCAGCTACTGAAGCTTTCTTT. It translates to CASSLSFRGSATEAFF.

The V and J genes are TRBV5-1 and TRBJ2-3; 7 positions match TRBD1. CDR3 length equals 16 residues. Germline V gene sequence: CDR1 SGHRS, CDR2 YFSETQ. Trimming took 0 bases from V and 3 from J; bases not matched to a gene: 7. As DNA, the CDR3 is TGCGCCAGCAGCTTGGGACAGGGCATTCATACAGATACGCAGTATTTT. Protein product: CASSLGQGIHTDTQYF.

The chain has TRBV30 and TRBJ1-3, with 7 bases fitting TRBD1. The junction had 13 bases not matched to a gene; V was cut back by 2 bases and J by 3 bases. Germline lookup yields CDR1 GTSNPN and CDR2 SVGIG (reference sequence). There are 17 residues in the CDR3. The CDR3 sequence is CAWSSSRSGGGGNTIYF. Written as DNA, the CDR3 is TGTGCCTGGAGTTCCTCCAGATCAGGGGGAGGTGGAAACACCATATATTTT.

Only a few counts were recorded for this clone. The chain uses TRBV20-1 and TRBJ1-3; D is unclear. V gave up 4 bases and J gave up 3 bases, with 4 bases separating them. The CDR3 is made up of 11 amino acids. Germline CDR1 is DFQATT and CDR2 is SNEGSKA (reference sequence). This CDR3 is CSATVGNTIYF. In nucleotides, the CDR3 is TGCAGTGCTACGGTTGGAAACACCATATATTTT.

J is TRBJ2-4 and V is TRBV5-1; 10 positions match TRBD2. The CDR3 sequence is 18 residues long. V lost 0 bases and J lost 2; bases outside the gene matches: 8. The germline gives CDR1 SGHRS, CDR2 YFSETQ. The CDR3 sequence: CASSLEGSGRGPKNIQYF. The CDR3 bases are TGCGCCAGCAGCTTGGAGGGGAGCGGGAGGGGGCCCAAAAACATTCAGTACTTC. The full variable domain, with the rest looked up from reference TRBV5-1 and TRBJ2-4, is KAGVTQTPRYLIKTRGQQVTLSCSPISGHRSVSWYQQTPGQGLQFLFEYFSETQRNKGNFPGRFSGRQFSNSRSEMNVSTLELGDSALYLCASSLEGSGRGPKNIQYFGAGTRLSVL.

The rearrangement joins TRBV7-2 to TRBJ2-5; tentative D call: TRBD2 (7 bases). CDR1 is SGHTA, CDR2 FQGNSA, per germline. Trimming took off 2 bases at V and 0 bases at J, with 10 bases between the two ends. The CDR3 is 15 amino acids. CDR3 DNA: TGTGCCAGCAGCTTACAAGGGGGGGACCAAGAGACCCAGTACTTC. This codes for CASSLQGGDQETQYF.

The V call is TRBV5-1, the J call TRBJ2-5; D not resolved. In germline, CDR1 is SGHRS, CDR2 YFSETQ. The CDR3 has 14 residues. V lost 1 base and J lost 0, with 7 bases in between. The CDR3 DNA reads as TGCGCCAGCAGCTTGCTTACAGACCAAGAGACCCAGTACTTC. Translated, it gives CASSLLTDQETQYF.

The chain has TRBV14 and TRBJ2-5; D unresolved. Germline values: CDR1 SGHDN, CDR2 FVKESK. This CDR3 has 13 amino acids. V lost 0 bases to trimming and J lost 2 bases, with 4 bases between them. The CDR3 DNA is TGTGCCAGCAGCCAAGAACTACAAGAGACCCAGTACTTC. It specifies CASSQELQETQYF.

This clone came up many times. The rearrangement links TRBV19 to TRBJ1-1, with 7 bases that match TRBD1. The CDR3 contains 16 residues. CDR1 LNHDA and CDR2 SQIVND come from the germline V gene (reference sequence). V lost 2 bases and J lost 0; bases outside the gene matches: 6. The CDR3 DNA is TGTGCCAGTAGTATACAGGGGGTTGGGGTGAACACTGAAGCTTTCTTT. Its protein product is CASSIQGVGVNTEAFF. Full variable domain (remainder filled in from reference TRBV19 and TRBJ1-1): DGGITQSPKYLFRKEGQNVTLSCEQNLNHDAMYWYRQDPGQGLRLIYYSQIVNDFQKGDIAEGYSVSREKKESFPLTVTSAQKNPTAFYLCASSIQGVGVNTEAFFGQGTRLTVV.

The chain combines TRBV24-1 with TRBJ2-1, with 12 bases matching TRBD2. Germline assignment: CDR1 KGHDR and CDR2 SFDVKD. The CDR3 consists of 17 residues. V trimming: 3 bases; J trimming: 8 bases; junction bases outside the gene matches: 10. The CDR3 nucleotides are TGTGCCACCAGTGATGGACTAGCGGGAAATATTTTGGATGAGCAGTTCTTC. Its protein product is CATSDGLAGNILDEQFF.

The sample holds one count of this clone. The chain carries TRBV7-8 and TRBJ2-3; 8 nucleotides match TRBD2. Per germline, CDR1 SGHVS and CDR2 FQNEAQ. This CDR3 comprises 17 residues. V lost 2 bases and J lost 1; bases outside the gene matches: 8. The CDR3 region is CASSLSLWRGGTDTQYF. CDR3 in DNA: TGTGCCAGCAGCTTATCCCTGTGGCGGGGGGGCACAGATACGCAGTATTTT.

This clone came up a few times. The gene calls are TRBV6-2 or TRBV6-3 and TRBJ2-7; tentative D call: TRBD1 (6 bases). CDR1 and CDR2 (germline): MNHEY, SVGEGT. The CDR3 loop spans 15 amino acids. Trimming left V 5 bases short and J 0 bases short, with 14 bases between. In nucleotides, the CDR3 is TGTGCCAGCAGTGACAGGAGCATGACCTCCTACGAGCAGTACGTC. Amino acids: CASSDRSMTSYEQYV.

V is TRBV18 and J is TRBJ2-6; D might be TRBD1 (5 bases). V lost 3 bases and J lost 2, with 11 bases in between. Germline values: CDR1 KGHSH, CDR2 LQKENI. The CDR3 has 16 residues. CDR3 amino acids: CASSPLGAPGANVLTF. CDR3 sequence (DNA): TGTGCCAGCTCACCGTTAGGGGCGCCTGGGGCCAACGTCCTGACTTTC.

This sequence joins TRBV5-1 and TRBJ2-1; D is ambiguous. This CDR3 region has 12 residues. The V end lost 0 bases, the J end lost 9 bases, and 7 bases lay between the germline ends. Germline loops: CDR1 SGHRS, CDR2 YFSETQ. Written as DNA, the CDR3 is TGCGCCAGCAGCTTGGTAGGAGCTGAGCAGTTCTTC. Protein: CASSLVGAEQFF.

This clone occurred a few times. The gene calls are TRBV10-2 and TRBJ2-7, with 7 bases aligning to TRBD1. This CDR3 spans 13 amino acids. V shed 6 bases, J shed 0 bases, and the junction held 2 bases outside the gene matches. Germline CDR1 WSHSY, CDR2 SAAADI. CDR3 sequence: CASRRQGSYEQYV. DNA of the CDR3: TGCGCCAGCAGAAGACAGGGCTCCTACGAGCAGTACGTC.

This chain uses TRBV28 with TRBJ2-7; no clear D gene. Germline lookup yields CDR1 MDHEN and CDR2 SYDVKM. This CDR3 region has 14 residues. The germline V and J ends were trimmed by 4 bases and 0 bases, with 10 bases remaining between them. CDR3 protein: CASSSPTSSYEQYF. DNA for the CDR3: TGTGCCAGCAGTTCACCCACGAGCTCCTACGAGCAGTACTTC.

This chain joins TRBV4-2 and TRBJ1-4; TRBD1 might be the D (6 bases). V was cut by 1 base and J by 3 bases, with 15 bases left in between. Germline CDR1 reads LGHNA; CDR2 reads YNFKEQ. CDR3 length: 17 residues. The CDR3 DNA reads TGTGCCAGCAGCCAAGCCGTGTTTGGGACACCTAATGAAAAACTGTTTTTT. It encodes CASSQAVFGTPNEKLFF.

The chain is built from TRBV19 and TRBJ1-4; the match to TRBD1 covers 8 bases. CDR1 LNHDA and CDR2 SQIVND come from the germline V gene (reference sequence). With V trimmed by 1 base and J by 7 bases, 5 bases remained unmatched. CDR3 length: 15 amino acids. The CDR3 nucleotides read TGTGCCAGTAGTATAGCCACAGGGGGTGGTGAAAAACTGTTTTTT. Translation gives CASSIATGGGEKLFF.

This clone was counted only a few times. This chain uses TRBV30 with TRBJ1-2, with 7 bases fitting TRBD1. V shed 3 bases, J shed 7 bases, and the junction held 2 bases outside the gene matches. CDR3 length: 11 residues. Germline CDR1 GTSNPN, CDR2 SVGIG (reference sequence). The CDR3 is CAWRGGGGYTF. CDR3 nucleotide sequence: TGTGCCTGGAGAGGGGGCGGTGGCTACACCTTC.

The CDR3, as DNA: TGCGCCAGCAGCTTATCCCCGTCGGAGGGAGAGACCCAGTACTTC. Its protein product is CASSLSPSEGETQYF. This chain joins TRBV5-1 and TRBJ2-5, with a tentative D call TRBD2 (6 bases). The germline V and J ends were trimmed by 2 bases and 4 bases, with 15 bases remaining between them. The CDR3 length is 15 residues. CDR1 is SGHRS, CDR2 YFSETQ, per germline.

This chain connects TRBV10-3 to TRBJ2-2, with 7 bases matching TRBD1. V gave up 0 bases and J gave up 7 bases; unmatched junction bases: 2. The length of the CDR3 is 14 residues. Germline CDR1 ENHRY, CDR2 SYGVKD. CDR3 bases: TGTGCCATCAGTGAGTCAGGGGGCGGCGGGGAGCTGTTTTTT. As protein: CAISESGGGGELFF.

This chain connects TRBV28 to TRBJ1-1, with D tentatively TRBD1 (6 bases). The V and J ends lost 7 bases and 6 bases respectively, with 18 bases between them. The CDR3 consists of 14 residues. Germline V gene data show CDR1 as MDHEN and CDR2 as SYDVKM. CDR3 loop: CASISGAVKAEAFF. In DNA, the CDR3 is TGTGCCAGCATCTCAGGGGCCGTCAAGGCTGAAGCTTTCTTT.

This chain connects TRBV5-1 to TRBJ1-3, with TRBD1 matching 8 bases. This CDR3 region has 17 residues. V lost 4 bases to trimming and J lost 0 bases; unmatched junction nucleotides: 9. Germline V lookup: CDR1 SGHRS, CDR2 YFSETQ. The CDR3 DNA reads TGCGCCAGCAGCCCAACCGGGACAGGTTCCTCTGGAAACACCATATATTTT. Translation: CASSPTGTGSSGNTIYF.

This rearrangement joins TRBV24-1 to TRBJ2-3, with D possibly being TRBD1 (5 bases). The V end was cut by 1 base, the J end by 11 bases, with 6 bases between. Germline CDR1 is KGHDR and CDR2 is SFDVKD. The CDR3 extends over 11 amino acids. The chain's CDR3 is CATSDFQGQYF. The CDR3 DNA reads TGTGCCACCAGTGATTTTCAGGGGCAGTATTTT.

This clone was counted a single time. This chain joins TRBV19 and TRBJ2-1, with D unclear. Per germline, CDR1 LNHDA and CDR2 SQIVND (reference sequence). Trimming took 5 bases from V and 2 from J, leaving 13 bases between them. The CDR3 has 15 residues. The DNA of the CDR3 is TGTGCCAGTAGTGGATTAGCCGAAGCCTACAATGAGCAGTTCTTC. Amino acids: CASSGLAEAYNEQFF.

V is TRBV6-5 and J is TRBJ2-7, with TRBD1 identical over 7 bases. The CDR3 runs to 14 residues. The J segment lost 4 bases and the V segment lost 9 bases, leaving 12 bases of the junction unmatched. CDR1 and CDR2 (germline): MNHEY, SVGAGI. CDR3 DNA sequence: TGTGCCAGTTCTAACAGGGGAACCTATTACGAGCAGTACGTC. Translated, it gives CASSNRGTYYEQYV.

This chain joins TRBV5-1 and TRBJ1-1; D is uncertain. Germline loops: CDR1 SGHRS, CDR2 YFSETQ. V was pared by 2 bases and J by 5 bases, with 10 bases between. This CDR3 comprises 13 residues. This CDR3 is CASSFRGFTEAFF. The CDR3 DNA is TGCGCCAGCAGCTTCCGGGGTTTTACTGAAGCTTTCTTT.

V gene TRBV5-1 combines with J gene TRBJ2-5; 9 bases line up with TRBD2. The CDR3 is 14 amino acids. The J segment lost 4 bases and the V segment lost 4 bases, leaving 5 bases of the junction unmatched. Germline V gene data show CDR1 as SGHRS and CDR2 as YFSETQ. The CDR3 DNA reads as TGCGCCAGCAGCCTCCTAGCGGGGACAGAGACCCAGTACTTC. Encoded protein: CASSLLAGTETQYF.

This chain joins TRBV5-6 and TRBJ2-1; 8 bases align to TRBD2. Trimming cost V 4 bases and J 1 base; bases outside gene matches: 7. The germline V gene encodes CDR1 SGHDT and CDR2 YYEEEE. The CDR3 extends over 16 amino acids. CDR3 bases: TGTGCCAGCAGCACCCCGGGACTAGGATCCTACAATGAGCAGTTCTTC. This codes for CASSTPGLGSYNEQFF.

This clone was observed a few times. This chain joins TRBV19 and TRBJ1-1; D ambiguous. Trimming took off 8 bases at V and 7 bases at J, with 20 bases between the two ends. Germline CDR1 reads LNHDA; CDR2 reads SQIVND (reference sequence). This CDR3 comprises 14 residues. For the CDR3, the DNA is TGTGCCAGTGAGAAACCCATGGAGGGAATTGAAGCTTTCTTT. Its translation: CASEKPMEGIEAFF.